This T cell receptor beta chain was captured by sequencing in a study of T cell repertoires in cytomegalovirus infection. In the study overall: Newly reported HLA-C-restricted and thoroughly characterized HLA-B-restricted CMV epitopes were employed. Public signatures in TCR beta pointed to CMV infection and matching HLA type. Overall study findings and caveats: Within the response measured ex vivo, HLA-C-restricted CMV-specific TCR beta clonotypes were dominant. Based on cumulative public TCR beta family frequency, carriers of CMV plus the relevant HLA were identified.

On this clonotype itself: What it binds is not known.

TCRdb re-called the reads with MiXCR, one entry per CDR3 protein. The sample holds about 150,000 distinct CDR3 sequences, roughly 32% seen once. Germline CDR1 is MNHEY and CDR2 is SMNVEV (reference sequence). This CDR3 spans 17 amino acids. The J segment lost 10 bases and the V segment lost 4 bases, leaving 14 bases of the junction unmatched. This clonotype was sampled from a human donor in good health (CMV status not recorded). Some clones in this sample may be carry-over from other donors' samples. The source was CD8+ T cells from cultured PBMCs, collected from culture after CMV antigen stimulation. The V gene is TRBV27, the J gene TRBJ1-6; 9 bases map to TRBD1. CDR3 loop: CASSSVVGQGLWSPLHF. CDR3 nucleotides: TGTGCCAGCAGTTCCGTCGTCGGACAGGGGCTTTGGTCACCCCTCCACTTT.